This T cell receptor (beta chain) was sequenced in a study of cytomegalovirus exposure and HLA in healthy donors. This CDR3 has 15 amino acids. CDR1 and CDR2 from the germline V gene are MNHNS and SASEGT. Germline trimming cut 6 bases from V and 4 bases from J; bases unmatched to any gene: 7. Whole-study findings and limits: Within an earlier analysis, most TCR beta V segments proved productive either about 90% or about 30% of the time. Cytomegalovirus status, reportedly, was diagnosed with high specificity and sensitivity by the classifier.

The PCR employed 60 Vbeta primers together with 13 Jbeta primers. Repertoires were generated with immunoSEQ multiplex PCR, while TCRdb's copy carries only in-frame clones and drops some. The data contain 150,000 to 200,000 clones, 65% to 85% of them seen just once; the ten biggest clones take up about 3.1%. This clone was seen a handful of times. Antigen: not known. Input material: PBMCs. The TCR comes from a female donor in good health and CMV-seronegative. J is TRBJ2-1 and V is TRBV6-1, with 9 bases identical to TRBD2. In DNA form, the CDR3 reads TGTGCCAGCAGACCCACTAGCGGGCCTTACAATGAGCAGTTCTTC. Its translation: CASRPTSGPYNEQFF.